The present TCR beta chain was sequenced within a study of early T cells in non-severe SARS-CoV-2 infection. About the research overall: Alpha and beta chains were unpaired, from unsorted whole-blood bulk RNA. General study findings and limits: Private and CD4 specificities were missed by VDJdb matching, which favored anti-spike CD8 responses.

Deletions cut 4 bases from V and 1 base from J, with 9 bases between. Germline V lookup: CDR1 SGHTA, CDR2 FQGNSA. This CDR3 contains 14 residues. As to this clonotype: Its antigen is not known.

TCRdb re-analysed the 5' RACE reads in MiXCR, keeping a single row per CDR3 protein. The table shows approximately 60,000 distinct CDR3 sequences, with 7.5% to 9% occurring only once. This sample comprised whole blood, obtained at baseline. The rearrangement joins TRBV7-2 to TRBJ2-3, with D uncertain. The origin of this receptor is an adult who was a healthcare worker with PCR-confirmed SARS-CoV-2 infection or an uninfected control (not recorded which). CDR3 residues: CASSSTGRTDTQYF. CDR3 bases: TGTGCCAGCAGCTCCACCGGGCGCACAGATACGCAGTATTTT.